This T cell receptor beta chain emerged from a study of T and B cells in COVID-19 patients. About the study: The recovered patients had mostly mild to moderate COVID-19 with outpatient management. Nine tenths of the roughly 20 active-infection patients had comorbidities associated with unfavorable COVID-19 outcome. Findings and limits, study-wide: Of thousands of TCR clusters found only in the recovered cohort, a few dozen had low generation probability.

Note on this clonotype: Its antigen is still unknown.

From blood, about 240-550 ng of genomic DNA served as TRB template. Multiplex PCR with BIOMED2 TRB-A/B primer pools amplified TRB rearrangements. TCRdb itself ran the multiplex PCR reads through MiXCR, one entry per CDR3 protein. The profile shows roughly 13,000 distinct CDR3 sequences, around 25% of them singletons. This TCR derives from a human donor who had recovered from COVID-19. Sample: blood.

CDR3 sequence: CASPPLAGEGQETQYF. DNA for the CDR3: TGTGCCAGCCCCCCCTTGGCGGGGGAAGGACAAGAGACCCAGTACTTC. The chain uses TRBV5-8 and TRBJ2-5, with 7 bases lining up with TRBD2. The CDR3 sequence is 16 residues long. Germline values: CDR1 SGHTS, CDR2 YDEGEE. J was trimmed by 2 bases and V by 7 bases; bases with no gene match: 14.